A single sample gave rise to the 9 T cell receptor beta chains below, sequenced in a study of CD8+ T cells in alopecia areata (dated by TCRdb to 2017 to 2018). The sample's treatment or condition label, in plain terms: oral pan-JAK inhibitor, 5-10 mg twice daily. The protocol used for the library was the immunoSEQ multiplex PCR assay. To provide template for TCR sequencing, every sample had RNA extracted and reverse transcribed into cDNA. Here the immuneACCESS table is served through TCRdb, limited to in-frame sequences with V and J called. Missing clones are a known gap in these copies; in checked studies unresolved V genes cover under half, and the rest lacks a known reason. Across this sample there are about 210,000 clones, with more than 60% seen only once. The ten largest make up around 1.2% of the sample. Here the sequenced sample was CD4+ T cells sorted from blood, taken at approximately week 45, from a patient treated with tofacitinib. These receptors came from a human donor with alopecia areata.

This clone has more than one count but fewer than ten. The genes are TRBV10-2 and TRBJ2-5; 7 bases agree with TRBD2. This CDR3 region has 13 residues. Germline V lookup: CDR1 WSHSY, CDR2 SAAADI. Unmatched junction bases numbered 5, after V lost 6 bases and J lost 4 bases. The CDR3 sequence: CASRLGGGETQYF. The CDR3 DNA sequence: TGCGCCAGCAGGTTGGGCGGGGGAGAGACCCAGTACTTC.

V and J are TRBV29-1 and TRBJ1-2, with a weak D call TRBD1 (6 bases). Per germline, CDR1 SQVTM and CDR2 ANQGSEA. The V gene lost 5 bases and the J gene lost 3 bases, with 10 bases spanning the gap. The CDR3 totals 12 residues. The CDR3 nucleotides read TGCAGCGTTTCCGCAGGGGACTATGGCTACACCTTC. Translation gives CSVSAGDYGYTF.

This sequence joins TRBV5-1 and TRBJ2-7; maybe TRBD2 (6 bases). Germline V lookup: CDR1 SGHRS, CDR2 YFSETQ. Trimming shortened V by 0 bases and J by 3 bases, and 10 bases separated the two germline ends. The CDR3 runs 14 residues. The CDR3 reads CASSLDLASYEQYF. The DNA of the CDR3 is TGCGCCAGCAGCTTGGATCTAGCGAGCTACGAGCAGTACTTC.

CDR3 in amino acids: CASSQGGGYGYTF. The CDR3 bases are TGTGCCAGCAGCCAAGGAGGGGGTTATGGCTACACCTTC. The V gene is TRBV14, the J gene TRBJ1-2; weak D call: TRBD1 (6 bases). The V and J ends lost 1 base and 5 bases respectively, with 8 bases between them. Germline V CDR1 and CDR2: SGHDN, FVKESK. The CDR3 runs to 13 residues. The whole variable domain, remainder taken from reference TRBV14 and TRBJ1-2, is EAGVTQFPSHSVIEKGQTVTLRCDPISGHDNLYWYRRVMGKEIKFLLHFVKESKQDESGMPNNRFLAERTGGTYSTLKVQPAELEDSGVYFCASSQGGGYGYTFGSGTRLTVV.

This clone turned up a few times. This rearrangement joins TRBV7-2 to TRBJ1-5; 8 positions agree with TRBD1. CDR3 length: 15 residues. The germline CDR1 and CDR2 sequences are SGHTA and FQGNSA. V lost 5 bases and J lost 7; bases outside the gene matches: 10. The CDR3 sequence: CASSTTGGGRQPQHF. In DNA form, the CDR3 reads TGTGCCAGCAGCACCACAGGGGGAGGAAGGCAGCCCCAGCATTTT.

This chain uses TRBV5-1 with TRBJ1-1; D is undetermined. There are 13 residues in the CDR3. V lost 6 bases to trimming and J lost 8 bases, with 17 bases between them. Germline V gene data show CDR1 as SGHRS and CDR2 as YFSETQ. CDR3 sequence reads: CASTKNLGPEAFF. CDR3 nucleotide sequence: TGCGCCAGCACCAAAAATCTTGGGCCAGAAGCTTTCTTT.

The V and J genes are TRBV7-2 and TRBJ2-5; the D gene is possibly TRBD2 (5 bases). The ends were cut back, 5 bases at V and 5 bases at J, with 21 bases in the middle. The CDR3 sequence is 16 residues long. The germline CDR1 and CDR2 sequences are SGHTA and FQGNSA. The CDR3: CASSPPGSGYRETQYF. The CDR3 nucleotides are TGTGCCAGCAGCCCGCCGGGGTCTGGGTATCGGGAGACCCAGTACTTC.

V usage is TRBV7-2 and J usage is TRBJ1-6, with a weak D call TRBD1 (5 bases). V was cut by 2 bases and J by 9 bases, with 14 bases left in between. The CDR3 is 15 residues long. In germline, CDR1 is SGHTA, CDR2 FQGNSA. The CDR3 spells CASSLQGSSGSPLHF. The CDR3 DNA is TGTGCCAGCAGCTTACAGGGATCCAGTGGTTCACCCCTCCACTTT.

This rearrangement joins TRBV9 to TRBJ1-1, with 9 bases lining up with TRBD1. The CDR3 runs 16 residues. Losses at the gene ends were 4 bases for V and 0 bases for J; bases not matched to a gene: 7. Germline V gene sequence: CDR1 SGDLS, CDR2 YYNGEE. CDR3 DNA sequence: TGTGCCAGCAGCCCTCGGACAGGGGACATGAACACTGAAGCTTTCTTT. It encodes CASSPRTGDMNTEAFF.